What follows describes a single TCR beta chain. Its antigen remains unknown. This sample was taken from a study of OX40 agonist ivuxolimab in advanced cancers. Per the germline V gene, CDR1 is MNHNS and CDR2 is SASEGT. Between the trimmed V and J ends, which lost 4 bases and 4 bases, there was a span of 10 bases. The CDR3 is made up of 14 amino acids. The assay was immunoSEQ multiplex PCR, and TCRdb's table has in-frame clones only and misses some. The data contain roughly 60,000 clones, 80% to 90% of them singletons. Study-wide results and caveats: Expanded clones were, on average, more numerous among CD8+ T cells than CD4+. Among patients with partial responses at 0.1-3.0 mg/kg, clonal expansion was among the lowest.

The starting material was CD4+ or CD8+ T cells sorted from blood, obtained in a trial of the OX40 agonist ivuxolimab. V is TRBV6-1 and J is TRBJ1-4; D gene ambiguous. The TCR comes from an adult with an advanced solid tumor such as melanoma, head and neck, liver or kidney cancer. Here the CDR3 DNA reads TGTGCCAGCAGTGTGCCAACAAATAATGAAAAACTGTTTTTT. Its translation: CASSVPTNNEKLFF.